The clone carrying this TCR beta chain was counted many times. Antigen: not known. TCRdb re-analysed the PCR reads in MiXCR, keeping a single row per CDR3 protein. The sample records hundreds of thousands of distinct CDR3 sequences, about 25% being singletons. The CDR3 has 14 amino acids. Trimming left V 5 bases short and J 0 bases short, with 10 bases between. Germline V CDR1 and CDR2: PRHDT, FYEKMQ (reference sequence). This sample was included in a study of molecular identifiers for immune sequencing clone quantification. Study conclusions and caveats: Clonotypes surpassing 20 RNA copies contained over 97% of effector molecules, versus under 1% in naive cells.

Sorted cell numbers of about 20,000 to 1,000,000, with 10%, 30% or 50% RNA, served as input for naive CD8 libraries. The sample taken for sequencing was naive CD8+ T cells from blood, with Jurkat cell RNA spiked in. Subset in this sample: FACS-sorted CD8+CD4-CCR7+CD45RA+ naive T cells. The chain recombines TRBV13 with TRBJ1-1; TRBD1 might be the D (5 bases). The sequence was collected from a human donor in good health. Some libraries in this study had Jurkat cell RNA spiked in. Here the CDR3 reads CASSKGTVNTEAFF. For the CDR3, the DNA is TGTGCCAGCAGCAAAGGGACCGTGAACACTGAAGCTTTCTTT.